These 30 T cell receptor beta chains were all obtained from the same sample, sequenced in a study of cytomegalovirus exposure and HLA in healthy donors. The study ran its PCR with 60 Vbeta and 13 Jbeta primers. The data were produced by immunoSEQ multiplex PCR, yet TCRdb's version contains in-frame clones alone and is incomplete. The sample totals 75,000 to 95,000 clones. Sequenced: PBMCs. These receptors all stem from a young man in good health and CMV-seronegative.

This chain uses TRBV18 with TRBJ2-7, with 10 bases identical to TRBD2. Per the germline V gene, CDR1 is KGHSH and CDR2 is LQKENI. J lost 7 bases, V lost 3 bases, and 9 bases had no gene match. The CDR3 is 15 residues long. This chain's CDR3 is CASSPIAGGTGEQYF. The CDR3 nucleotides read TGTGCCAGCTCACCGATAGCGGGAGGTACGGGGGAGCAGTACTTC.

The V gene is TRBV9, the J gene TRBJ2-5; tentatively, D is TRBD2 (6 bases). The V end was cut by 0 bases, the J end by 3 bases, with 15 bases between. The CDR3 has 16 residues. In germline, CDR1 is SGDLS, CDR2 YYNGEE. The CDR3 coding sequence is TGTGCCAGCAGCGTAGTAGGAGGGTACGGTGAAGAGACCCAGTACTTC. Its translation is CASSVVGGYGEETQYF.

The V call is TRBV18, the J call TRBJ2-1, with D perhaps TRBD2 (5 bases). The ends were cut back, 4 bases at V and 0 bases at J, with 10 bases in the middle. CDR1 KGHSH and CDR2 LQKENI come from the germline V gene. This CDR3 region has 15 residues. This CDR3 reads CASSLTGSSYNEQFF. DNA of the CDR3: TGTGCCAGCTCACTAACTGGGAGCTCCTACAATGAGCAGTTCTTC. Drawing the rest from reference TRBV18 and TRBJ2-1, the complete variable domain is NAGVMQNPRHLVRRRGQEARLRCSPMKGHSHVYWYRQLPEEGLKFMVYLQKENIIDESGMPKERFSAEFPKEGPSILRIQQVVRGDSAAYFCASSLTGSSYNEQFFGPGTRLTVL.

The J gene is TRBJ1-4, the V gene TRBV10-3; possible D gene TRBD1, 5 bases. The V and J ends lost 3 bases and 3 bases respectively, with 11 bases between them. The CDR3 length is 15 residues. From germline, CDR1 is ENHRY and CDR2 SYGVKD. CDR3: CAISDPTGANEKLFF. The CDR3 region has the DNA TGTGCCATCAGTGACCCGACGGGGGCTAATGAAAAACTGTTTTTT.

The V gene is TRBV10-3, the J gene TRBJ2-7; tentative D call: TRBD1 (6 bases). V lost 0 bases and J lost 1, with 10 bases in between. Germline V gene sequence: CDR1 ENHRY, CDR2 SYGVKD. CDR3 size: 15 residues. The CDR3 DNA reads TGTGCCATCAGTGAGTCGTCCAGGGGATCCTACGAGCAGTACTTC. Its protein is CAISESSRGSYEQYF.

The V gene is TRBV9, the J gene TRBJ2-5; possible D gene TRBD1, 6 bases. Germline CDR1 is SGDLS and CDR2 is YYNGEE. The CDR3 has 14 residues. V was trimmed by 2 bases and J by 6 bases, leaving 14 bases between them. The CDR3 sequence is CASSVRGYSKTQYF. As DNA, the CDR3 is TGTGCCAGCAGCGTTAGGGGGTATAGTAAGACCCAGTACTTC. Complete variable domain (other parts from reference TRBV9 and TRBJ2-5): DSGVTQTPKHLITATGQRVTLRCSPRSGDLSVYWYQQSLDQGLQFLIQYYNGEERAKGNILERFSAQQFPDLHSELNLSSLELGDSALYFCASSVRGYSKTQYFGPGTRLLVL.

The chain links TRBV5-4 to TRBJ2-5, with 8 bases lining up with TRBD2. Gene TRBJ2-7 matches the end of the DNA better, so the J call may be wrong. CDR3 size: 14 residues. CDR1 SGHNT and CDR2 YYREEE come from the germline V gene (reference sequence). The CDR3 region is CASSLTSGTYEQYF. The CDR3 nucleotides read TGTGCCAGCAGCTTGACTAGCGGTACCTACGAGCAGTACTTC.

This chain uses TRBV5-6 with TRBJ2-7; perhaps TRBD2 as D (5 bases). V was clipped by 1 base and J by 3 bases, with 11 bases between them. This CDR3 comprises 14 residues. The V gene's germline CDR1 is SGHDT and CDR2 YYEEEE. In nucleotides, the CDR3 is TGTGCCAGCAGCTTGCTAGCAGTCTACTACGAGCAGTACTTC. It translates to CASSLLAVYYEQYF.

Here the CDR3 DNA reads TGTGCCAGCAGCTTAGCGGGGGGAGGCGGCTACACCTTC. Protein: CASSLAGGGGYTF. The V call is TRBV7-9, the J call TRBJ1-2; D possibly corresponds to TRBD1 (5 bases). V dropped 0 bases and J dropped 8 bases, with 10 bases sitting between them. The CDR3 runs 13 residues. Germline V lookup: CDR1 SEHNR, CDR2 FQNEAQ (reference sequence). Full variable domain (missing parts from reference TRBV7-9 and TRBJ1-2): DTGVSQNPRHKITKRGQNVTFRCDPISEHNRLYWYRQTLGQGPEFLTYFQNEAQLEKSRLLSDRFSAERPKGSFSTLEIQRTEQGDSAMYLCASSLAGGGGYTFGSGTRLTVV.

The chain recombines TRBV5-4 with TRBJ1-1; D not certain. Germline lookup yields CDR1 SGHNT and CDR2 YYREEE (reference sequence). The V end was cut by 1 base, the J end by 0 bases, with 13 bases between. CDR3 length equals 16 residues. This CDR3 is CASSLFANRVNTEAFF. DNA of the CDR3: TGTGCCAGCAGCTTGTTTGCGAACAGAGTGAACACTGAAGCTTTCTTT.

The chain recombines TRBV13 with TRBJ2-7; a possible D gene is TRBD2 (5 bases). V was trimmed by 4 bases and J by 7 bases, leaving 26 bases between them. The CDR3 has 17 amino acids. The V gene's germline CDR1 is PRHDT and CDR2 FYEKMQ (reference sequence). In DNA, the CDR3 is TGTGCCAGCAGCTCATCCCTCTTAGCATTGCGGGTTGGAGAGCAGTACTTC. Translation gives CASSSSLLALRVGEQYF.

The genes are TRBV12-2 and TRBJ1-1. TRBV12-2 is shown as a pseudogene. There are 14 residues in the CDR3. This CDR3 is CASRLARRNTEAFF. CDR3 sequence (DNA): TGTGCAAGTCGCTTAGCGCGTAGGAACACTGAAGCTTTCTTT.

V gene TRBV4-2 combines with J gene TRBJ2-5, with TRBD2 matching over 11 bases. The J call may be incorrect, as the DNA end agrees better with TRBJ2-7. The CDR3 runs 16 residues. CDR1 and CDR2 from the germline V gene are LGHNA and YNFKEQ. This CDR3 is CASSRGLAVSSYEQYF. CDR3 coding DNA: TGTGCCAGCAGCCGGGGACTAGCGGTAAGCTCCTACGAGCAGTACTTC.

The chain employs TRBV5-4 and TRBJ2-7; D may be TRBD1 (6 bases). The CDR3 length is 15 residues. The V end was cut by 1 base, the J end by 3 bases, with 14 bases between. Germline assignment: CDR1 SGHNT and CDR2 YYREEE (reference sequence). The chain's CDR3 is CASSLRAGALYEQYF. CDR3 nucleotides: TGTGCCAGCAGCTTGCGGGCAGGGGCCCTCTACGAGCAGTACTTC.

The CDR3 protein is CASSEREPHGYTF. The CDR3 nucleotides are TGTGCCAGCAGTGAACGGGAGCCACATGGCTACACCTTC. The rearrangement joins TRBV6-1 to TRBJ1-2; D unclear. V was clipped by 2 bases and J by 6 bases, with 10 bases between them. The CDR3 contains 13 residues. Germline values: CDR1 MNHNS, CDR2 SASEGT.

J is TRBJ2-7 and V is TRBV25-1; 9 positions match TRBD1. The CDR3 is made up of 13 amino acids. Germline CDR1 and CDR2: MGHDK and SYGVNS. The J segment lost 9 bases and the V segment lost 2 bases, leaving 5 bases of the junction unmatched. CDR3 bases: TGTGCCAGCAGTGAAGGGGGACAGGGTGGGCAGTACTTC. Its protein product is CASSEGGQGGQYF.

This chain uses TRBV6-5 with TRBJ1-3; 7 bases are shared with TRBD1. The CDR3 spans 15 residues. CDR1 MNHEY and CDR2 SVGAGI come from the germline V gene. Trimming removed 6 bases from V and 2 bases from J; junction bases left unmatched: 7. The CDR3 region is CASRPTGEAGNTIYF. Written as DNA, the CDR3 is TGTGCCAGCAGGCCCACAGGGGAAGCTGGAAACACCATATATTTT.

CDR3 loop: CASSEQGAAGYTF. DNA of the CDR3: TGTGCCAGCAGTGAACAGGGGGCGGCCGGCTACACCTTC. This rearrangement joins TRBV2 to TRBJ1-2, with 8 positions matching TRBD1. CDR3 size: 13 residues. Germline CDR1 and CDR2: SNHLY and FYNNEI. The V and J ends lost 2 bases and 8 bases, in that order; junction bases with no gene match: 4.

V and J are TRBV6-5 and TRBJ2-5, with a possible D match to TRBD2 (6 bases). This CDR3 region has 13 residues. Germline V gives CDR1 MNHEY, CDR2 SVGAGI. Trimming removed 6 bases from V and 11 bases from J, with 19 bases in between. This CDR3 is CASSQGLGWEQYF. The CDR3 DNA reads as TGTGCCAGCAGCCAGGGACTGGGTTGGGAGCAGTACTTC.

The chain has TRBV4-1 and TRBJ2-7, with unresolved D. There are 15 residues in the CDR3. Germline-derived CDR1 and CDR2 are MGHRA and YSYEKL. Deletions cut 4 bases from V and 1 base from J, with 14 bases between. The CDR3 DNA sequence: TGCGCCAGCAGCCTGAACTCCAGGTATTCCTACGAGCAGTACTTC. Translating it yields CASSLNSRYSYEQYF.

The chain links TRBV4-2 to TRBJ1-2; no clear D. Germline V CDR1 and CDR2: LGHNA, YNFKEQ. CDR3 length equals 15 residues. V was pared by 0 bases and J by 8 bases, with 16 bases between. The CDR3 nucleotides read TGTGCCAGCAGCCAAGAAAGGGCCGGGGTACGGGGCTACACCTTC. The encoded protein is CASSQERAGVRGYTF.

The J gene is TRBJ2-5, the V gene TRBV7-6, with D uncertain. The CDR3 spans 12 residues. The germline V gene encodes CDR1 SGHVS and CDR2 FNYEAQ. Trimming pared 0 bases from V and 4 bases from J, leaving 3 bases between. CDR3 in amino acids: CASSLARETQYF. Written as DNA, the CDR3 is TGTGCCAGCAGCTTAGCCAGAGAGACCCAGTACTTC. The entire variable domain, with the rest obtained from reference TRBV7-6 and TRBJ2-5, is as follows: GAGVSQSPRYKVTKRGQDVALRCDPISGHVSLYWYRQALGQGPEFLTYFNYEAQQDKSGLPNDRFSAERPEGSISTLTIQRTEQRDSAMYRCASSLARETQYFGPGTRLLVL.

The rearrangement links TRBV28 to TRBJ2-3, with TRBD2 matching 8 bases. This CDR3 region has 17 residues. With V trimmed by 2 bases and J by 2 bases, 9 bases remained unmatched. CDR1 and CDR2 from the germline V gene are MDHEN and SYDVKM. CDR3 sequence (DNA): TGTGCCAGCAGTTTAACGGGAGGGATAATTAACACAGATACGCAGTATTTT. Its translation is CASSLTGGIINTDTQYF.

The rearrangement joins TRBV18 to TRBJ2-3, with D possibly matching TRBD1 (5 bases). CDR3 length: 14 residues. V dropped 5 bases and J dropped 4 bases, with 13 bases sitting between them. Germline V CDR1 and CDR2: KGHSH, LQKENI. CDR3 protein: CASSGAGIPDTQYF. CDR3 nucleotides: TGTGCCAGCTCAGGGGCAGGGATCCCAGATACGCAGTATTTT. Using reference TRBV18 and TRBJ2-3 for the parts outside the CDR3, the full variable domain is NAGVMQNPRHLVRRRGQEARLRCSPMKGHSHVYWYRQLPEEGLKFMVYLQKENIIDESGMPKERFSAEFPKEGPSILRIQQVVRGDSAAYFCASSGAGIPDTQYFGPGTRLTVL.

The chain links TRBV5-1 to TRBJ2-2; perhaps TRBD2 as D (6 bases). V shed 3 bases and J shed 3 bases, with 9 bases lying between them. This CDR3 is built from 14 residues. Germline V lookup: CDR1 SGHRS, CDR2 YFSETQ. Written as DNA, the CDR3 is TGCGCCAGCAGCTCGGGACTTTACACCGGGGAGCTGTTTTTT. This translates into CASSSGLYTGELFF. The variable domain in full, completed from reference TRBV5-1 and TRBJ2-2, reads KAGVTQTPRYLIKTRGQQVTLSCSPISGHRSVSWYQQTPGQGLQFLFEYFSETQRNKGNFPGRFSGRQFSNSRSEMNVSTLELGDSALYLCASSSGLYTGELFFGEGSRLTVL.

This rearrangement joins TRBV9 to TRBJ2-7; a possible D gene is TRBD1 (6 bases). CDR3 length: 14 amino acids. The ends were cut back, 2 bases at V and 0 bases at J, with 9 bases in the middle. The germline CDR1 and CDR2 sequences are SGDLS and YYNGEE. CDR3 DNA sequence: TGTGCCAGCAGCGTGCAGGGGAGCTCCTACGAGCAGTACTTC. Translated: CASSVQGSSYEQYF. The whole variable domain, filled in from reference TRBV9 and TRBJ2-7, reads DSGVTQTPKHLITATGQRVTLRCSPRSGDLSVYWYQQSLDQGLQFLIQYYNGEERAKGNILERFSAQQFPDLHSELNLSSLELGDSALYFCASSVQGSSYEQYFGPGTRLTVT.

V gene TRBV9 combines with J gene TRBJ1-1; tentative D call: TRBD1 (5 bases). The CDR3 length is 15 residues. V was shortened by 1 base and J by 5 bases, with 15 bases between the two germline ends. Germline-derived CDR1 and CDR2 are SGDLS and YYNGEE. The DNA for the CDR3 is TGTGCCAGCAGCGTAACTCCCCGGGGGGAAACTGAAGCTTTCTTT. This encodes CASSVTPRGETEAFF.

The rearrangement uses TRBV6-4 and TRBJ1-3, with D uncertain. The CDR3 has 15 amino acids. Trimming removed 10 bases at V and 4 bases at J, with 20 bases between. Germline V CDR1 and CDR2: MRHNA, SNTAGT. The CDR3, as DNA: TGTGCCACCCCCCACCGGAGTTTCGACGGAAACACCATATATTTT. Translated, it gives CATPHRSFDGNTIYF.

The chain combines TRBV11-3 with TRBJ2-7; D call uncertain. The CDR3 sequence is 13 residues long. Germline CDR1 reads SGHNT; CDR2 reads YENEEA. With 1 base removed from V and 3 bases from J, the gap between germline ends came to 7 bases. The CDR3 loop is CASSLGRLYEQYF. The CDR3 region has the DNA TGTGCCAGCAGCTTAGGGAGACTCTACGAGCAGTACTTC.

The V gene is TRBV19, the J gene TRBJ1-5; TRBD1 might be the D (6 bases). This CDR3 is 15 amino acids long. Germline CDR1 and CDR2: LNHDA and SQIVND (reference sequence). Deletions cut 4 bases from V and 7 bases from J, with 17 bases between. As DNA, the CDR3 is TGTGCCAGTAGTAACCGCCCACAGGGTGAACAGCCCCAGCATTTT. It translates to CASSNRPQGEQPQHF.